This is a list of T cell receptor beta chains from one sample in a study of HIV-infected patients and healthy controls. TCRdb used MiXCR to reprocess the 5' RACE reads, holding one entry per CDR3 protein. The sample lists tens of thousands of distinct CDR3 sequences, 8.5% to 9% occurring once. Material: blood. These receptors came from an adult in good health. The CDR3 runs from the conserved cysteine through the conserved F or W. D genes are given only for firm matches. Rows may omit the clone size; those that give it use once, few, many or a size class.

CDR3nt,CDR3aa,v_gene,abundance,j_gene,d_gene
TGCGCCAGCAGTGCTGATTGGACTCAAGAGACCCAGTACTTC,CASSADWTQETQYF,TRBV10-1,many,TRBJ2-5,.
TGTGCCAGCAGTTACCACCCAGATACGCAGTATTTT,CASSYHPDTQYF,TRBV6-6,many,TRBJ2-3,.
TGTGCCAGCAGTTTAAGGAGGTTGGAGACCCAGTACTTC,CASSLRRLETQYF,TRBV12-3/TRBV12-4,.,TRBJ2-5,.
TGCGCCAGCAGCCAAGATCGGACCCAGCTCTATGGCTACACCTTC,CASSQDRTQLYGYTF,TRBV4-3,many,TRBJ1-2,.
TGTGCCAGCACCCCAGGGAGGAGGGGGAACACTGAAGCTTTCTTT,CASTPGRRGNTEAFF,TRBV21-1,many,TRBJ1-1,.
TGTGCCAGCAGTGTCGGTGCCTACGAGCAGTACTTC,CASSVGAYEQYF,TRBV12-3/TRBV12-4,.,TRBJ2-7,.
TGTGCCACCCACCGGGACGTAAATCAGCCCCAGCATTTT,CATHRDVNQPQHF,TRBV10-3,many,TRBJ1-5,.
TGTGCCAGCAGCTTAGACAGTTCGAGTAATTCACCCCTCCACTTT,CASSLDSSSNSPLHF,TRBV11-3,many,TRBJ1-6,.
TGTGCCAGTAGTATAGAGACCGGCGGTCAGCCCCAGCATTTT,CASSIETGGQPQHF,TRBV19,many,TRBJ1-5,.
TGTGCCAGCAGTTACTCACGGAGAGAAGCTTTCTTT,CASSYSRREAFF,TRBV6-2/TRBV6-3,many,TRBJ1-1,.
TGTGCCAGCAGTTTAACCCTAGATTGGGGCCGGTCTGGCTACACCTTC,CASSLTLDWGRSGYTF,TRBV28,many,TRBJ1-2,.
TGTGCCAGCAGCTTAGTCGGGGGGACAGCCGGAACTAATGAAAAACTGTTTTTT,CASSLVGGTAGTNEKLFF,TRBV7-9,many,TRBJ1-4,TRBD1
TGTGCCAGCAGCGTAATAGTTTTC,CASSVIVF,TRBV9,many,TRBJ2-7,.
TGTGCCAGCTCACCACGGGCAGTCACTAGCACAGATACGCAGTATTTT,CASSPRAVTSTDTQYF,TRBV18,few,TRBJ2-3,.
TGTGCCAGCAGTGTCAACAGGGCCCCCTACTCTGGGGCCAACGTCCTGACTTTC,CASSVNRAPYSGANVLTF,TRBV28,many,TRBJ2-6,.
TGTGCCAGCAGTTATGAGGACAGCTCTGGGGCCAACGTCCTGACTTTC,CASSYEDSSGANVLTF,TRBV7-9,many,TRBJ2-6,.
TGTGCCAGCAGTCGAGACGGAAACTATGGCTACACCTTC,CASSRDGNYGYTF,TRBV6-6,many,TRBJ1-2,.